The TCR beta chain described here comes from a study of technical replicates of blood from a few donors. Libraries were prepared by immunoSEQ multiplex PCR; TCRdb keeps only in-frame clonotypes and omits some of them. The sample lists about 70,000 clones, 95% to 98% seen once, with around 0.2% in the top ten. Looked up from germline, CDR1 is SEHNR and CDR2 is FQNEAQ (reference sequence). This CDR3 comprises 15 residues. The germline V and J ends were trimmed by 5 bases and 1 base, with 14 bases remaining between them. The specimen was T cells isolated from PBMCs. The chain links TRBV7-9 to TRBJ2-5; perhaps TRBD1 as D (5 bases). The clonotype was recovered from a human donor in good health. For the CDR3, the DNA is TGTGCCAGCAGCATCTCAGGGCTAGTCCAAGAGACCCAGTACTTC. Translated: CASSISGLVQETQYF.